The 27 T cell receptor beta chains reported below all come from one sample, sequenced in a study of T cell responses to AZD1222 COVID-19 vaccine. TCRdb's table, derived via immunoSEQ multiplex PCR, lists solely in-frame clones and lacks some. In the table there are about 150,000 clones, 91% of which are singletons. Specimen: peripheral blood, collected 28 days after the second AZD1222 dose. Every receptor here comes from an adult who received the AZD1222 COVID-19 vaccine.

V is TRBV4-2 and J is TRBJ2-2; no clear D gene. This CDR3 has 17 amino acids. The germline V and J ends were trimmed by 1 base and 2 bases, with 14 bases remaining between them. Germline CDR1 is LGHNA and CDR2 is YNFKEQ. Here the CDR3 reads CASSQVLEHLNTGELFF. CDR3 bases: TGTGCCAGCAGCCAAGTATTAGAACACCTTAACACCGGGGAGCTGTTTTTT.

This clone was seen only once. A junction boundary mismatches the germline segment, possibly from a read error. The V call is TRBV5-1, the J call TRBJ2-3; 8 bases match TRBD2. CDR1 SGHRS and CDR2 YFSETQ come from the germline V gene. The CDR3 has 15 amino acids. The CDR3 DNA reads as TGCGCCAGCAGATTGGCGGGGGGAGGCACAGATACGCAGTATTTT. It translates to CASRLAGGGTDTQYF. Drawing the rest from reference TRBV5-1 and TRBJ2-3, the complete variable domain is KAGVTQTPRYLIKTRGQQVTLSCSPISGHRSVSWYQQTPGQGLQFLFEYFSETQRNKGNFPGRFSGRQFSNSRSEMNVSTLELGDSALYLCASRLAGGGTDTQYFGPGTRLTVL.

The chain combines TRBV19 with TRBJ1-5, with a tentative D call TRBD1 (5 bases). Germline CDR1 LNHDA, CDR2 SQIVND (reference sequence). V was trimmed by 5 bases and J by 3 bases, leaving 11 bases between them. CDR3 length equals 14 residues. This CDR3 is CASSGRAANQPQHF. Written as DNA, the CDR3 is TGTGCCAGTAGTGGCAGGGCGGCCAATCAGCCCCAGCATTTT.

The chain is built from TRBV5-1 and TRBJ2-1; tentative D call: TRBD1 (5 bases). This CDR3 comprises 15 residues. Germline CDR1 SGHRS, CDR2 YFSETQ. Between the trimmed V and J ends, which lost 0 bases and 5 bases, there was a span of 12 bases. The CDR3 loop is CASSLGLQGDNEQFF. CDR3 nucleotides: TGCGCCAGCAGCTTGGGGCTCCAAGGGGACAATGAGCAGTTCTTC.

V gene TRBV9 combines with J gene TRBJ2-7, with 14 bases identical to TRBD2. CDR1 and CDR2 (germline): SGDLS, YYNGEE. The CDR3 extends over 16 amino acids. V shed 3 bases, J shed 1 base, and the junction held 3 bases outside the gene matches. For the CDR3, the DNA is TGTGCCAGCAGCGCTAGACTAGCGGGAGGGTCCTACGAGCAGTACTTC. It codes for CASSARLAGGSYEQYF. The complete variable domain, with remaining parts taken from reference TRBV9 and TRBJ2-7, reads DSGVTQTPKHLITATGQRVTLRCSPRSGDLSVYWYQQSLDQGLQFLIQYYNGEERAKGNILERFSAQQFPDLHSELNLSSLELGDSALYFCASSARLAGGSYEQYFGPGTRLTVT.

The chain recombines TRBV29-1 with TRBJ2-7; D unclear. The CDR3 loop spans 15 amino acids. Trimming pared 2 bases from V and 2 bases from J, leaving 16 bases between. The germline V gene has CDR1 SQVTM and CDR2 ANQGSEA. CDR3 nucleotides: TGCAGCGTTGAAATCCGGACGCATGAGACCTACGAGCAGTACTTC. Translating gives CSVEIRTHETYEQYF.

V gene TRBV21-1 combines with J gene TRBJ1-3. TRBV21-1 is labeled a pseudogene. CDR3 length equals 13 residues. The CDR3 sequence: CASSKTMRNTIYF. The CDR3 DNA reads TGTGCCAGCAGCAAAACTATGCGGAACACCATATATTTT.

The gene calls are TRBV5-1 and TRBJ2-3, with a weak D call TRBD1 (6 bases). This CDR3 has 17 residues. Between the trimmed V and J ends, which lost 7 bases and 2 bases, there was a span of 23 bases. Germline CDR1 is SGHRS and CDR2 is YFSETQ. CDR3 in DNA: TGCGCCAGCGAACCTCGACCGGGACAATCGTTCACAGATACGCAGTATTTT. The encoded protein is CASEPRPGQSFTDTQYF.

The chain combines TRBV19 with TRBJ2-3; D is possibly TRBD2 (5 bases). The CDR3 totals 16 residues. CDR1 is LNHDA, CDR2 SQIVND, per germline (reference sequence). V shed 3 bases and J shed 6 bases, with 19 bases lying between them. CDR3 nucleotide sequence: TGTGCCAGTAGTATCGGTCTGGCGGCCGAGCGGGATACGCAGTATTTT. Amino acid sequence: CASSIGLAAERDTQYF.

The chain carries TRBV3-1 (or the pseudogene TRBV3-2) and TRBJ1-2, with D tentatively TRBD1 (5 bases). Per the germline V gene, CDR1 is LGHDT and CDR2 is YNNKEL (reference sequence). Trimming shortened V by 4 bases and J by 4 bases, and 19 bases separated the two germline ends. This CDR3 spans 16 amino acids. The CDR3 here is CASSPGGEGAGYGYTF. The CDR3 DNA reads TGTGCCAGCAGCCCCGGGGGAGAAGGAGCGGGCTATGGCTACACCTTC.

The V and J genes are TRBV2 and TRBJ1-2, with D maybe TRBD1 (5 bases). V was trimmed by 8 bases and J by 4 bases, leaving 20 bases between them. From germline, CDR1 is SNHLY and CDR2 FYNNEI. There are 15 residues in the CDR3. CDR3 region: CASLMNIRASYGYTF. The CDR3 nucleotides read TGTGCCAGCCTAATGAATATCAGGGCGTCCTATGGCTACACCTTC.

The chain couples TRBV27 to TRBJ2-3; D might be TRBD1 (6 bases). Deletions cut 7 bases from V and 3 bases from J, with 11 bases between. The CDR3 length is 13 residues. The germline V gene encodes CDR1 MNHEY and CDR2 SMNVEV (reference sequence). CDR3 DNA sequence: TGTGCCAGCACCAGGGGTCGGACAGATACGCAGTATTTT. As protein: CASTRGRTDTQYF.

This sequence joins TRBV4-3 and TRBJ2-2; unclear D gene. Per the germline V gene, CDR1 is LGHNA and CDR2 is YSLEER. The CDR3 totals 12 residues. Trimming removed 0 bases from V and 6 bases from J, with 2 bases in between. In nucleotides, the CDR3 is TGCGCCAGCAGCCAAGATCCCGGGGAGCTGTTTTTT. Encoded protein: CASSQDPGELFF.

The gene calls are TRBV5-5 and TRBJ1-3; tentatively, D is TRBD1 (5 bases). The V and J ends lost 0 bases and 9 bases respectively, with 13 bases between them. Germline CDR1 reads SGHKS; CDR2 reads YYEKEE (reference sequence). The CDR3 is 14 amino acids. CDR3 in DNA: TGTGCCAGCAGCTTGGCAGGGAGATTGAGCACCATATATTTT. This sequence encodes CASSLAGRLSTIYF.

V usage is TRBV15 and J usage is TRBJ2-7; 9 bases line up with TRBD1. The CDR3 has 15 amino acids. Germline-derived CDR1 and CDR2 are LNHNV and YYDKDF (reference sequence). Trimming cost V 2 bases and J 6 bases; bases outside gene matches: 8. The CDR3 loop reads CATSRNRDRDGEQYF. As DNA, the CDR3 is TGTGCCACCAGCAGAAACCGGGACAGGGACGGCGAGCAGTACTTC.

The genes are TRBV19 and TRBJ2-7; D perhaps matches TRBD2 (6 bases). The V gene's germline CDR1 is LNHDA and CDR2 SQIVND (reference sequence). The CDR3 spans 12 residues. V lost 6 bases, J lost 3 bases, and 9 bases lay in between. For the CDR3, the DNA is TGTGCCAGTAGCGGGAGCTTCTACGAGCAGTACTTC. Its translation is CASSGSFYEQYF.

This clone appeared once. The V and J genes are TRBV6-2 or TRBV6-3 and TRBJ1-2; TRBD1 agrees at 7 bases. CDR3 size: 13 residues. Germline values: CDR1 MNHEY, CDR2 SVGEGT. The V segment lost 4 bases and the J segment 2 bases; nucleotides outside the gene matches: 1. The chain's CDR3 is CASSWDRNYGYTF. In DNA form, the CDR3 reads TGTGCCAGCAGTTGGGACAGAAACTATGGCTACACCTTC.

The genes are TRBV6-5 and TRBJ1-5; 7 bases fit TRBD1. V lost 6 bases, J lost 4 bases, and 9 bases stayed unmatched. Germline CDR1 and CDR2: MNHEY and SVGAGI. The CDR3 is made up of 15 amino acids. As DNA, the CDR3 is TGTGCCAGCAGCCCCTGGACAGGATCAAATCAGCCCCAGCATTTT. Translation gives CASSPWTGSNQPQHF.

This clone was seen only once. The chain combines TRBV4-3 with TRBJ1-4; TRBD1 agrees at 8 bases. This CDR3 is 16 amino acids long. V was clipped by 3 bases and J by 5 bases; unmatched bases: 8. Germline V gene data show CDR1 as LGHNA and CDR2 as YSLEER. The CDR3 sequence: CASSQRPRGPNEKLFF. The CDR3 DNA is TGCGCCAGCAGCCAGCGCCCCAGGGGGCCCAATGAAAAACTGTTTTTT.

This chain connects TRBV19 to TRBJ2-1; the D gene is possibly TRBD1 (5 bases). Germline assignment: CDR1 LNHDA and CDR2 SQIVND (reference sequence). The V end was cut by 4 bases, the J end by 9 bases, with 22 bases between. The CDR3 length is 16 residues. The CDR3 DNA sequence: TGTGCCAGTAGTAGCGAAAGGGGATCGGGTGGGCCTGAGCAGTTCTTC. It translates to CASSSERGSGGPEQFF.

The V gene is TRBV4-3, the J gene TRBJ2-1; D perhaps matches TRBD2 (6 bases). CDR1 and CDR2 (germline): LGHNA, YSLEER. The CDR3 totals 13 residues. V lost 3 bases, J lost 9 bases, and 12 bases lay in between. The CDR3 loop is CASSQVLASEQFF. The CDR3 nucleotides read TGCGCCAGCAGCCAGGTACTAGCTAGTGAGCAGTTCTTC.

Only a few counts were recorded for this clone. The chain combines TRBV24-1 with TRBJ2-1; TRBD2 aligns across 8 bases. The CDR3 sequence is 16 residues long. Losses at the gene ends were 4 bases for V and 8 bases for J; bases not matched to a gene: 12. CDR1 KGHDR and CDR2 SFDVKD come from the germline V gene. The CDR3 sequence: CATSDSQREPSHEQFF. CDR3 nucleotides: TGTGCCACCAGTGACTCGCAGCGGGAGCCCTCTCATGAGCAGTTCTTC.

V and J are TRBV7-9 and TRBJ2-7, with D uncertain. V was clipped by 4 bases and J by 0 bases, with 10 bases between them. This CDR3 is built from 14 residues. CDR1 is SEHNR, CDR2 FQNEAQ, per germline (reference sequence). The CDR3 DNA is TGTGCCAGCAGCTCGCCTGGCAGCTCCTACGAGCAGTACTTC. This gives the protein CASSSPGSSYEQYF.

The J gene is TRBJ1-5, the V gene TRBV5-1; a weak D match, TRBD1 (5 bases). Trimming removed 4 bases at V and 7 bases at J, with 15 bases between. Per germline, CDR1 SGHRS and CDR2 YFSETQ. The CDR3 covers 14 residues. The CDR3 DNA is TGCGCCAGCAGCCTGGGACTCGCGGGGCAGCCCCAGCATTTT. This codes for CASSLGLAGQPQHF.

The gene calls are TRBV7-2 and TRBJ1-6; the D gene is possibly TRBD1 (5 bases). CDR1 and CDR2 (germline): SGHTA, FQGNSA. The CDR3 runs to 19 residues. With 2 bases removed from V and 4 bases from J, the gap between germline ends came to 21 bases. CDR3: CASSLRGGGREIYNSPLHF. DNA for the CDR3: TGTGCCAGCAGCTTAAGGGGCGGTGGCCGAGAAATTTATAATTCACCCCTCCACTTT.

The chain combines TRBV6-2 or TRBV6-3 with TRBJ2-7, with D perhaps TRBD1 or TRBD2 (5 bases each). V lost 0 bases and J lost 0, with 15 bases in between. The CDR3 has 17 residues. CDR1 and CDR2 from the germline V gene are MNHEY and SVGEGT. The CDR3 sequence: CASSYSLSRGRSYEQYF. CDR3 coding DNA: TGTGCCAGCAGTTACTCGTTGTCGAGGGGCCGCTCCTACGAGCAGTACTTC.

This chain connects TRBV5-6 to TRBJ1-6, with TRBD1 as a possible D gene (5 bases). Trimming removed 0 bases from V and 9 bases from J, with 13 bases in between. The germline V gene encodes CDR1 SGHDT and CDR2 YYEEEE. CDR3 length equals 15 residues. CDR3 region: CASSLVGGSGSPLHF. CDR3 bases: TGTGCCAGCAGCTTGGTCGGGGGGTCCGGTTCACCCCTCCACTTT.